This entry lists 20 T cell receptor beta chains sequenced from one sample in a study of glioma-infiltrating T cells. Using RNA template, CDR3s of TCR alpha and beta were amplified with iRepertoire arm-PCR. TCRdb re-called the multiplex PCR reads with MiXCR, one entry per CDR3 protein. The sample yields about 4,900 distinct CDR3 sequences, 25% to 40% seen once. Sequenced sample: glioma tissue, nonneoplastic brain tissue, or PBMCs (not recorded which). These receptors all come from a human donor with low-grade glioma or glioblastoma, undergoing nonglioma brain surgery, or in good health (not recorded which).

This clonotype qualifies as medium-sized (0.01 to 0.1%). V gene TRBV20-1 combines with J gene TRBJ1-5; D is undetermined. Germline V gene data show CDR1 as DFQATT and CDR2 as SNEGSKA (reference sequence). CDR3 length equals 14 residues. Trimming left V 1 base short and J 3 bases short, with 10 bases between. DNA of the CDR3: TGCAGTGCTAGAGCGGATAATACCAATCAGCCCCAGCATTTT. It yields the protein CSARADNTNQPQHF.

The V call is TRBV11-2, the J call TRBJ2-7; 8 bases fit TRBD2. Per the germline V gene, CDR1 is SGHAT and CDR2 is FQNNGV. CDR3 length: 15 amino acids. J was trimmed by 2 bases and V by 3 bases; bases with no gene match: 6. CDR3: CASSFAGGLTYEQYV. Written as DNA, the CDR3 is TGTGCCAGCAGCTTTGCGGGGGGACTAACCTACGAGCAGTACGTC.

This clonotype is medium-sized. The rearrangement uses TRBV24-1 and TRBJ1-4, with 11 bases lining up with TRBD1. The CDR3 sequence is 14 residues long. Germline V gives CDR1 KGHDR, CDR2 SFDVKD. Trimming removed 7 bases from V and 7 bases from J; junction bases left unmatched: 4. CDR3 sequence reads: CATSPGTGGEKLFF. The CDR3, as DNA: TGTGCCACCAGCCCCGGGACAGGGGGTGAAAAACTGTTTTTT.

This clonotype appeared many times. V gene TRBV12-3 or TRBV12-4 combines with J gene TRBJ2-2; possibly TRBD1 for D (6 bases). CDR3 length: 16 residues. Trimming removed 3 bases from V and 3 bases from J, with 14 bases in between. The CDR3 DNA follows: TGTGCCAGCAGTTTTTGGCAGGGGATCTACACCGGGGAGCTGTTTTTT. It is translated as CASSFWQGIYTGELFF.

Judged by abundance, this clonotype is large. Written as DNA, the CDR3 is TGTGCCAGCAGTTTATTTGGGGGCCAAGAGACCCAGTACTTC. Amino acid sequence: CASSLFGGQETQYF. The V gene is TRBV27, the J gene TRBJ2-5, with D possibly being TRBD1 or TRBD2 (5 bases each). V lost 1 base and J 1 base, leaving 7 bases between the germline ends. The CDR3 spans 14 residues. Per the germline V gene, CDR1 is MNHEY and CDR2 is SMNVEV (reference sequence).

In this sample, this clonotype is medium-sized. The J gene is TRBJ1-5, the V gene TRBV12-3 or TRBV12-4, with D possibly TRBD1 on 5 matching bases. V was trimmed by 2 bases and J by 5 bases, leaving 16 bases between them. The CDR3 consists of 16 residues. The CDR3 region is CASSLNRGREDQPQHF. For the CDR3, the DNA is TGTGCCAGCAGTTTAAACCGAGGCAGGGAGGATCAGCCCCAGCATTTT.

This clonotype qualifies as medium-sized. The chain recombines TRBV20-1 with TRBJ2-5; perhaps TRBD2 as D (6 bases). Germline assignment: CDR1 DFQATT and CDR2 SNEGSKA (reference sequence). With 4 bases removed from V and 5 bases from J, the gap between germline ends came to 17 bases. The CDR3 consists of 14 residues. The CDR3 DNA reads TGCAGTGCTAAAAGGGACTCGACAGTGGAGACCCAGTACTTC. It encodes CSAKRDSTVETQYF.

Ten or more counts support this clonotype. The chain has TRBV19 and TRBJ1-5; 7 bases line up with TRBD1. There are 15 residues in the CDR3. With V trimmed by 6 bases and J by 5 bases, 10 bases remained unmatched. Germline CDR1 reads LNHDA; CDR2 reads SQIVND (reference sequence). CDR3 DNA: TGTGCCAGTAGCGGACAGGCCAAAGGGGATCAGCCCCAGCATTTT. Translating gives CASSGQAKGDQPQHF.

This clonotype was observed many times. This chain uses TRBV19 with TRBJ1-1; D is possibly TRBD1 (5 bases). The CDR3 totals 14 residues. Trimming stripped 0 bases from V and 4 bases from J, with 9 bases between. The germline CDR1 and CDR2 sequences are LNHDA and SQIVND (reference sequence). As DNA, the CDR3 is TGTGCCAGTAGTATAGATCTGGGGGTCACTGAAGCTTTCTTT. The encoded protein is CASSIDLGVTEAFF.

This clonotype has ten or more counts. V is TRBV7-9 and J is TRBJ2-3; D unresolved. The CDR3 extends over 17 amino acids. V lost 2 bases and J 2 bases, leaving 17 bases between the germline ends. Germline V gene sequence: CDR1 SEHNR, CDR2 FQNEAQ (reference sequence). The chain's CDR3 is CASSLLSTSPYTDTQYF. CDR3 bases: TGTGCCAGCAGCTTACTCTCTACCAGCCCGTACACAGATACGCAGTATTTT.

In its sample, this clonotype is medium-sized. The J gene is TRBJ2-3, the V gene TRBV3-1, with D tentatively TRBD1 (6 bases). The CDR3 spans 13 residues. Trimming left V 0 bases short and J 6 bases short, with 7 bases between. Germline loops: CDR1 LGHDT, CDR2 YNNKEL (reference sequence). The CDR3 DNA reads as TGTGCCAGCAGCCAAGAAAGGGGGGATACGCAGTATTTT. Residues: CASSQERGDTQYF.

With respect to this clonotype: A read error may explain this, as a much larger clone is one base away. CDR3 in amino acids: CASSPRPAYTQYF. In nucleotides, the CDR3 is TGTGCCAGCAGCCCTAGGCCCGCATATACGCAGTATTTT. The rearrangement uses TRBV11-2 and TRBJ2-3; D not resolved. The germline V gene has CDR1 SGHAT and CDR2 FQNNGV. This CDR3 contains 13 residues. Trimming stripped 5 bases from V and 7 bases from J, with 13 bases between.

Judged by abundance, this clonotype is medium-sized. The V gene is TRBV27, the J gene TRBJ2-5; 8 nucleotides agree with TRBD2. With 0 bases clipped from V and 7 bases from J, the junction kept 7 bases outside the gene matches. From germline, CDR1 is MNHEY and CDR2 SMNVEV (reference sequence). CDR3 length: 15 amino acids. Written as DNA, the CDR3 is TGTGCCAGCAGTTTATCCCGGGGGGGCCTAATGACCCAGTACTTC. Translated: CASSLSRGGLMTQYF.

This chain joins TRBV27 and TRBJ2-1; D ambiguous. The germline CDR1 and CDR2 sequences are MNHEY and SMNVEV (reference sequence). The CDR3 is made up of 15 amino acids. Deletions cut 0 bases from V and 2 bases from J, with 8 bases between. The CDR3 sequence: CASSLSKNAYNEQFF. The CDR3 bases are TGTGCCAGCAGTTTATCCAAAAACGCCTACAATGAGCAGTTCTTC.

This clonotype showed up just once. The junction departs from germline at one end; a sequencing error may be responsible. This chain links TRBV9 with TRBJ1-1; D is ambiguous. The germline gives CDR1 SGDLS, CDR2 YYNGEE. The length of the CDR3 is 15 residues. CDR3: CARSAWAEVNTEAFF. The CDR3 region has the DNA TGTGCCCGCAGCGCCTGGGCGGAGGTGAACACTGAAGCTTTCTTT.

On this clonotype: A much larger clone sits a single nucleotide away, making a read error possible. The chain joins TRBV7-9 to TRBJ2-2; possibly TRBD2 for D (5 bases). Germline-derived CDR1 and CDR2 are SEHNR and FQNEAQ (reference sequence). The CDR3 covers 11 residues. CDR3 sequence (DNA): TGTGCCAGCAGCCGGACCGGGGAGCCGTTTTTT. Translation gives CASSRTGEPFF.

This clonotype is labeled medium-sized. This chain uses TRBV12-3 or TRBV12-4 with TRBJ2-3, with D tentatively TRBD2 (7 bases). V lost 3 bases to trimming and J lost 5 bases, with 12 bases between them. This CDR3 has 14 amino acids. The CDR3 DNA sequence: TGTGCCAGCAGTTTTCGGGGGGCCCTAGATACGCAGTATTTT. Its translation is CASSFRGALDTQYF.

For this clonotype: This may be a read error: a much more frequent sequence differs by one nucleotide. The V gene is TRBV11-2, the J gene TRBJ1-6; a possible D gene is TRBD1 (5 bases). This CDR3 is built from 16 residues. Germline V lookup: CDR1 SGHAT, CDR2 FQNNGV. The CDR3 loop is CVSSPKGLSYNSPLHF. The DNA for the CDR3 is TGTGTCAGCAGCCCAAAGGGACTCTCCTATAATTCACCCCTCCACTTT.

Relative to its sample, this clonotype is medium-sized. This chain connects TRBV28 to TRBJ2-7; weak D call: TRBD1 (6 bases). Trimming shortened V by 6 bases and J by 3 bases, and 15 bases separated the two germline ends. CDR1 is MDHEN, CDR2 SYDVKM, per germline. This CDR3 comprises 14 residues. Here the CDR3 reads CASRRQVDFYEQYF. Written as DNA, the CDR3 is TGTGCCAGCAGGCGACAGGTTGATTTCTACGAGCAGTACTTC.

V gene TRBV11-2 combines with J gene TRBJ2-1, with D hard to call. This CDR3 has 12 residues. Germline V CDR1 and CDR2: SGHAT, FQNNGV. With 2 bases removed from V and 16 bases from J, the gap between germline ends came to 15 bases. The CDR3 protein is CASSLYLTGPFF. Written as DNA, the CDR3 is TGTGCCAGCAGCTTATATTTGACCGGTCCCTTCTTC.